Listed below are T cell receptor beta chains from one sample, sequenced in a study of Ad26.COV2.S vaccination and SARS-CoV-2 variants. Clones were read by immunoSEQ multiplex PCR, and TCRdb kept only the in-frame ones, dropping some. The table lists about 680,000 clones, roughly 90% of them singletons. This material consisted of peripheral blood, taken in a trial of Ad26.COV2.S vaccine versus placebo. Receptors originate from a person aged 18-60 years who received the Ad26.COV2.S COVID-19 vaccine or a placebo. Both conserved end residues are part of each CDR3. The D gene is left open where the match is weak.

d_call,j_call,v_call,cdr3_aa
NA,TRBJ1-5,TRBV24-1,CATSGDTDSNQPQHF
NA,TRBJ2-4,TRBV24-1,CATSDGYIQYF
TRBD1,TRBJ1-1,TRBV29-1,CSVGQVSEAFF
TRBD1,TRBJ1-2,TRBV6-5,CAGTVGGGAGYGYTF
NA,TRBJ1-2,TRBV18,CASSPRDGYGYTF
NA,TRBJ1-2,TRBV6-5,CASSKSQGLYGYTF
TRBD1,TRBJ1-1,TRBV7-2,CASSAYRGRGTEAFF
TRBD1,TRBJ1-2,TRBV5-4,CASSPGQGYGYTF
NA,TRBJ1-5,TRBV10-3,CAISPTVAAQPQHF
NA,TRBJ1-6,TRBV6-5,CASWRGSNSPLHF
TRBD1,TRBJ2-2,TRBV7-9,CASSRGQGGVRGELFF
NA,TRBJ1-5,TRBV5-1,CASSFTPQVVSNQPQHF
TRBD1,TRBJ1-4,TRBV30,CAFGQGVVGEKLFF
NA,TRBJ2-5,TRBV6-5,CASSFRQAAPQETQYF
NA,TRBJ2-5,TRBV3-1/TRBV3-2,CASSRGGAGQETQYF
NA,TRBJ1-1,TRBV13,CASSLDRATEAFF
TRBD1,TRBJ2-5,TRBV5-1,CASSRQGDNQETQYF
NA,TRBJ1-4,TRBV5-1,CASKPDRNNEKLFF
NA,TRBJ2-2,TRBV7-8,CAITGGMAGELFF
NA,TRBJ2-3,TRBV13,CASSSPRTPSTDTQYF
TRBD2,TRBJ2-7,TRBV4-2,CASSQDRSSGLSSYEQYF
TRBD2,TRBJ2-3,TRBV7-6,CASSLGTSGDTQYF